This is a list of T cell receptor beta chains from one sample in a study of Ad26.COV2.S vaccination and SARS-CoV-2 variants. The assay was immunoSEQ multiplex PCR, and TCRdb's table has in-frame clones only and misses some. The sample has about 350,000 clones; around 89% are singletons. The sequenced sample was peripheral blood, obtained in a trial of Ad26.COV2.S vaccine versus placebo. The receptors come from a person between 18 and 59 years old who received the Ad26.COV2.S COVID-19 vaccine or a placebo. The CDR3 runs from the conserved cysteine through the conserved F or W. The order of the fields is D gene, clone size, J gene, V gene, CDR3 DNA, CDR3 protein. A D gene is named only where the DNA matches it firmly. The size field is filled for only some rows; it gives once, few, many or a size class.

. | . | TRBJ2-5 | TRBV7-8 | TGTGCCAGCAGCTTAGGCAACCAAGGGGAGACCCAGTACTTC | CASSLGNQGETQYF
. | . | TRBJ2-1 | TRBV7-9 | TGTGCCAGCAGCTTAGTTTCCCCCAGGGAAAGGAATGAGCAGTTCTTC | CASSLVSPRERNEQFF
TRBD1 | . | TRBJ2-6 | TRBV18 | TGTGCCAGCTCACCCTCGGACAGGACCTACCCCTCTGGGGCCAACGTCCTGACTTTC | CASSPSDRTYPSGANVLTF
. | . | TRBJ1-6 | TRBV9 | TGTGCCAGCAGCGTACAGATGAATTCACCCCTCCACTTT | CASSVQMNSPLHF
. | . | TRBJ2-3 | TRBV12-3/TRBV12-4 | TGTGCCAGCAGTTTACCGGGAGCAGATACGCAGTATTTT | CASSLPGADTQYF
TRBD1 | . | TRBJ2-2 | TRBV5-1 | TGCGCCAGCAGACTCGGGACAGGGGGTACCGGGGAGCTGTTTTTT | CASRLGTGGTGELFF
. | few | TRBJ1-4 | TRBV19 | TGTGCCAGTAGTTCCATCTTGGACGGAGGAGCACCTAATGAAAAACTGTTTTTT | CASSSILDGGAPNEKLFF
. | . | TRBJ1-4 | TRBV9 | TGTGCCAGCAGCGTAGGCGGGTCAACTAATGAAAAACTGTTTTTT | CASSVGGSTNEKLFF
TRBD1 | . | TRBJ1-3 | TRBV7-9 | TGTGCCAGCACCCTTAACAGGGGTCCCGGAAACACCATATATTTT | CASTLNRGPGNTIYF
TRBD2 | . | TRBJ2-7 | TRBV4-1 | TGCGCCAGCAGCCAAGCTCCGGGACTAGCTGACGAGCAGTACTTC | CASSQAPGLADEQYF
. | . | TRBJ1-1 | TRBV4-1 | TGCGCCAGCAGCCAAGAGTCCAGAGAAGCTTTCTTT | CASSQESREAFF
. | . | TRBJ2-7 | TRBV2 | TGTGCCAGCAGCTCAGGGGGAGGTTCTTCCTACGAGCAGTACTTC | CASSSGGGSSYEQYF
. | . | TRBJ1-5 | TRBV6-2/TRBV6-3 | TGTGCCAGCAGTTACTCGTCCGATCAGCCCCAGCATTTT | CASSYSSDQPQHF
. | few | TRBJ2-7 | TRBV6-2/TRBV6-3 | TGTGCCAGCAGTCTCGGGTCCCACTACGAGCAGTACTTC | CASSLGSHYEQYF
. | once | TRBJ1-6 | TRBV18 | TGTGCCAGCTCACCACCGGCCCCTAAGAACCACATTAGGTATAATTCACCCCTCCACTTT | CASSPPAPKNHIRYNSPLHF
. | . | TRBJ2-3 | TRBV5-6 | TGTGCCAGCAGCTTCCCTCCATACACAGATACGCAGTATTTT | CASSFPPYTDTQYF
. | . | TRBJ2-4 | TRBV28 | TGTGCCAGCAGTTCGCCTTGGGGTCGGAACATTCAGTACTTC | CASSSPWGRNIQYF
. | . | TRBJ1-4 | TRBV30 | TGTGCCTGGAGACCACAGAACCATGAAAAACTGTTTTTT | CAWRPQNHEKLFF
TRBD1 | . | TRBJ1-5 | TRBV5-5 | TGTGCCAGCAGCCCCCGGGACAGGGGGATCTCTCAGCCCCAGCATTTT | CASSPRDRGISQPQHF
TRBD1 | once | TRBJ2-7 | TRBV4-1 | TGCGCCAGCAGCCAAGTGGACAGGCAATCTTACGAGCAGTACTTC | CASSQVDRQSYEQYF
TRBD2 | . | TRBJ2-5 | TRBV12-5 | TGTGCTAGTGGTACCGGACTAGCAGTAAGGGAGACCCAGTACTTC | CASGTGLAVRETQYF
TRBD1 | . | TRBJ1-1 | TRBV4-2 | TGTGCCAGCAGCCAATTGCCGGGACAGGGTCCTGAAGCTTTCTTT | CASSQLPGQGPEAFF
TRBD2 | . | TRBJ2-1 | TRBV29-1 | TGCAGCGACGTAACTAGCGGGAGTCCTCATGAGCAGTTCTTC | CSDVTSGSPHEQFF
. | . | TRBJ2-2 | TRBV13 | TGTGCCAGCAAAAACGGGAACACCGGGGAGCTGTTTTTT | CASKNGNTGELFF
. | . | TRBJ1-4 | TRBV5-6 | TGTGCCAGCAGCTTGCGCAGTACAACTAATGAAAAACTGTTTTTT | CASSLRSTTNEKLFF
. | . | TRBJ1-5 | TRBV11-2 | TGTGCCAGCAGCTTAGATAGCAATCAGCCCCAGCATTTT | CASSLDSNQPQHF
. | . | TRBJ1-1 | TRBV18 | TGTGCCAGCTCCGGGGGGCGCCGGGGTCAGACTGAAGCTTTCTTT | CASSGGRRGQTEAFF
. | . | TRBJ2-7 | TRBV28 | TGTGCCAGCAGCCCCGTCCTACACTACGAGCAGTACTTC | CASSPVLHYEQYF
TRBD1 | . | TRBJ1-5 | TRBV28 | TGTGCCAGCAGTTTATGGAGGGGACAGGCTAGCAATCAGCCCCAGCATTTT | CASSLWRGQASNQPQHF
TRBD1 | . | TRBJ1-1 | TRBV19 | TGTGCCAGTAGTCTCCAAGACAGGGCGACCGAAGCTTTCTTT | CASSLQDRATEAFF
. | few | TRBJ1-1 | TRBV7-2 | TGTGCCAGCAGCGGTGGAGAGGCCATCAACACTGAAGCTTTCTTT | CASSGGEAINTEAFF
TRBD1 | . | TRBJ2-1 | TRBV30 | TGTGCCTGGAGTGTACTGAAAGACAGGGGACGGTTTGACCTATACAATGAGCAGTTCTTC | CAWSVLKDRGRFDLYNEQFF
TRBD1 | . | TRBJ1-1 | TRBV4-1 | TGCGCCAGCAGCCAGCTACCGGGACAGGGTGACACTGAAGCTTTCTTT | CASSQLPGQGDTEAFF
TRBD1 | . | TRBJ2-5 | TRBV9 | TGTGCCAGCAGCGAGGGACAGGAGTTTGGGACCCAGTACTTC | CASSEGQEFGTQYF
. | few | TRBJ1-2 | TRBV5-6 | TGTGCCAGCAGCTTTGATCAAGACTATGGCTACACCTTC | CASSFDQDYGYTF
. | few | TRBJ1-5 | TRBV7-2 | TGTGCCAGCAGCTTACAAGGGAATCAGCCCCAGCATTTT | CASSLQGNQPQHF
TRBD2 | . | TRBJ2-2 | TRBV29-1 | TGCAGCGCCCGCGGGGGACTAGCGGGCGCCGGGGAGCTGTTTTTT | CSARGGLAGAGELFF
. | . | TRBJ1-1 | TRBV10-2 | TGCGCCAGCAGTGAGTCGACGGGGAGCTCCACTGAAGCTTTCTTT | CASSESTGSSTEAFF
. | . | TRBJ1-2 | TRBV23-1 | TGCGCCAGCAGTCCACCCTGGGGGGGCTACACCTTC | CASSPPWGGYTF
. | . | TRBJ2-7 | TRBV28 | TGTGCCAGCAGTTTGAAACCCAGCTCCTACGAGCAGTACTTC | CASSLKPSSYEQYF
. | . | TRBJ1-1 | TRBV19 | TGTGCCAGTGCCGACGGGACTGACTCTATTGAAGCTTTCTTT | CASADGTDSIEAFF
. | . | TRBJ2-2 | TRBV4-2 | TGTGCCAGCAGCCGAGAACCGGACCTGAACACCGGGGAGCTGTTTTTT | CASSREPDLNTGELFF
TRBD2 | . | TRBJ2-3 | TRBV2 | TGTGCCAGCAGTGAAGGGTACGAGACTAGCGGGAGATATACGCAGTATTTT | CASSEGYETSGRYTQYF
. | . | TRBJ2-1 | TRBV6-1 | TGTGCCAGCAGTGAAAGGCAGGGCCCCGGATATGAGCAGTTCTTC | CASSERQGPGYEQFF
. | . | TRBJ2-2 | TRBV5-4 | TGTGCCAGCACCGGCGGGGAAGGTCGGGCCGGGGAGCTGTTTTTT | CASTGGEGRAGELFF
. | . | TRBJ1-4 | TRBV29-1 | TGCAGCGTTGAAGATGGGGGAGGGATGTTTTTT | CSVEDGGGMFF
TRBD1 | . | TRBJ2-5 | TRBV7-2 | TGTGCCAGCAGCTCACAAGGACAGGGTGAGGAGACCCAGTACTTC | CASSSQGQGEETQYF
TRBD2 | . | TRBJ2-6 | TRBV7-2 | TGTGCCAGCAGCTTAGCTAGGCTAGCGGGGGCTTACTCTGGGGCCAACGTCCTGACTTTC | CASSLARLAGAYSGANVLTF